This TCR beta chain was found in a study of siplizumab effects on memory and regulatory T cells. Overall study results and limits: Siplizumab significantly decreased alloreactive sequences from unstimulated CD4+ memory cells. There was no confirmation of the suppressive function of proliferating Tregs from siplizumab cultures.

To note about this clone: Its antigen is undetermined.

Sequencing used immunoSEQ multiplex PCR; TCRdb keeps in-frame clones, though not all of them. The sample carries roughly 100,000 clones, around nine tenths recorded once. The CDR3 covers 15 residues. V shed 6 bases, J shed 9 bases, and the junction held 12 bases outside the gene matches. Germline CDR1 and CDR2: SNHLY and FYNNEI. The V and J genes are TRBV2 and TRBJ2-5, with 11 bases aligning to TRBD2. This clonotype was obtained from a human donor in good health. Sequences were obtained from non-Treg CD4+ T cells sorted from blood. The CDR3 sequence: CASSTLAGGYGAQYF. The DNA of the CDR3 is TGTGCCAGCAGCACCCTAGCGGGAGGCTACGGGGCCCAGTACTTC.